A single TCR beta chain is shown here with its context. Antigen: not known. The entry originates in a study of shared clonotypes between healthy human individuals. Study context: Three plates each covered CD4 naive and memory; CD8 naive two, CD8 memory one.

Overall study findings and caveats: Non-shared clonotypes showed lower generation probabilities than clonotypes common to all four donors. Sequencing depth was expected to affect clonotype sharing among donors.

The table came from immunoSEQ multiplex PCR; TCRdb's copy has only in-frame clones and leaves some out. The profile shows about 600,000 clones, 95% to 96% of them singletons. Cells designated naive CD8 were CD45RO-negative and were positively selected for CCR7, with terminally differentiated effector memory CD45RA+ cells excluded. CDR3 length equals 15 residues. The V gene lost 3 bases and the J gene lost 0 bases, with 11 bases spanning the gap. CDR1 is LNHDA, CDR2 SQIVND, per germline (reference sequence). Sequences were obtained from naive CD8+ T cells sorted from blood. The origin of this receptor is a woman aged 25 to 39 in good health. The genes are TRBV19 and TRBJ2-5; D unclear. The CDR3 loop reads CASSMEGANQETQYF. In DNA form, the CDR3 reads TGTGCCAGTAGTATGGAAGGAGCAAACCAAGAGACCCAGTACTTC.